This TCR beta chain was captured in a study of regulatory T cells in long-lasting Graves disease. There are 17 residues in the CDR3. The germline V gene encodes CDR1 MNHGY and CDR2 SVAAGI. V was cut by 3 bases and J by 1 base, with 19 bases left in between. This clonotype was observed at least ten times. Arm-PCR of CDR3 regions and iRepertoire HTBI primers were used to build TCR beta libraries. In TCRdb, the multiplex PCR reads were re-called with MiXCR into one record per CDR3 protein. In the table there are 440,000 or so distinct CDR3 sequences, about 15% of which are singletons. As to time point: newly diagnosed GD, antithyroid drugs for less than 3 months. TCR sequences were obtained from RNA taken from PBMCs. These data were also reused for a study on T cells in Graves' hyperthyroidism and ophthalmopathy.

The V call is TRBV6-9, the J call TRBJ2-7; D possibly corresponds to TRBD1 (5 bases). The sample consisted of peripheral blood mononuclear cells (PBMCs), taken at new diagnosis, from a patient treated with antithyroid drugs. The sequence came from a woman aged 25 to 45 with Graves disease. In DNA form, the CDR3 reads TGTGCCAGCAGTTACATGCCGACAGCGACCTATTCCTACGAGCAGTACTTC. This codes for CASSYMPTATYSYEQYF.